The T cell receptor beta chain described here comes from a study of T cell responses to AZD1222 COVID-19 vaccine. Only in-frame clones appear in the TCRdb table, and some are missing; sequencing was by immunoSEQ multiplex PCR. The data contain approximately 100,000 clones, about 88% of them singletons. Study-level results: An increase in Spike-specific TCR breadth and depth was observed after two AZD1222 doses. Vaccine-associated CD4 TCRs spanned spike, dominant at 160-218 and 743-854. Possibly, clonal diversity was underestimated; donors were largely white British and included more females.

A remark on this clone: What it binds is unknown.

The germline V and J ends were trimmed by 6 bases and 2 bases, with 4 bases remaining between them. The CDR3 covers 11 residues. Germline V gene sequence: CDR1 ENHRY, CDR2 SYGVKD. This clonotype was obtained from an adult in good health. The chain joins TRBV10-3 to TRBJ1-2; D unclear. The specimen comprised peripheral blood, sampled on day 0 of AZD1222 vaccination. DNA of the CDR3: TGTGCCATCAGGGACAACTATGGCTACACCTTC. Its protein is CAIRDNYGYTF.